The 8 T cell receptor beta chains listed next were all sequenced from one sample in a study of CD8 T cells in ankylosing spondylitis. TCRdb re-called the 5' RACE reads through MiXCR, storing one row per CDR3 protein. Counted here are about 350,000 distinct CDR3 sequences, roughly 20% occurring once; the ten biggest clones make up around 12%. Sequencing was performed on blood, either unsorted or a sorted T cell fraction (not recorded which). Every receptor here comes from a male donor with ankylosing spondylitis or in good health (not recorded which).

On this clonotype itself: The junction departs from the called germline gene at one end, perhaps through a read error. The chain employs TRBV11-2 and TRBJ2-3, with unresolved D. The germline V gene encodes CDR1 SGHAT and CDR2 FQNNGV. The CDR3 covers 14 residues. CDR3 sequence reads: CASSVDWNLDTQYF. CDR3 nucleotide sequence: TGTGCCAGCAGCGTAGACTGGAACTTGGATACGCAGTATTTT.

This clonotype was observed a handful of times. The CDR3 protein is CASSVRDRDVYTGELFF. CDR3 bases: TGCGCCAGCAGCGTAAGGGACAGGGATGTCTACACCGGGGAGCTGTTTTTT. This sequence joins TRBV5-1 and TRBJ2-2, with 9 bases that match TRBD1. This CDR3 contains 17 residues. The germline V gene encodes CDR1 SGHRS and CDR2 YFSETQ. With V trimmed by 4 bases and J by 3 bases, 10 bases remained unmatched.

The chain combines TRBV29-1 with TRBJ2-1; D is unresolved. The V end lost 5 bases, the J end lost 8 bases, and 7 bases lay between the germline ends. CDR3 size: 10 residues. Germline values: CDR1 SQVTM, CDR2 ANQGSEA. The CDR3 sequence: CSVFWDEQFF. CDR3 bases: TGCAGCGTTTTTTGGGATGAGCAGTTCTTC.

The V and J genes are TRBV7-9 and TRBJ2-5, with D perhaps being TRBD1 or TRBD2 (5 bases each). Trimming took off 4 bases at V and 0 bases at J, with 18 bases between the two ends. The CDR3 contains 17 residues. Looked up from germline, CDR1 is SEHNR and CDR2 is FQNEAQ (reference sequence). The CDR3 sequence is CASSSPGAPRYQETQYF. The CDR3 bases are TGTGCCAGCAGCTCCCCCGGGGCCCCGAGGTACCAAGAGACCCAGTACTTC.

Comment on this clonotype: Relative to the germline gene, one junction end is altered; a read error may explain this. This chain joins TRBV25-1 and TRBJ2-2, with 7 bases aligning to TRBD2. The germline gives CDR1 MGHDK, CDR2 SYGVNS. The CDR3 consists of 14 residues. In DNA form, the CDR3 reads TGTGCCAGCAGTGACCCTGGGGGGGTCGGGAAGCTGTTTTTT. The encoded protein is CASSDPGGVGKLFF.

This clonotype was picked up a small number of times. The CDR3 loop reads CASAEAGGDYNEQFF. The CDR3 coding sequence is TGCGCCAGCGCCGAGGCAGGGGGGGACTACAATGAGCAGTTCTTC. The chain uses TRBV5-1 and TRBJ2-1; perhaps D is TRBD1 or TRBD2 (7 bases each). V shed 7 bases and J shed 3 bases, with 17 bases lying between them. This CDR3 contains 15 residues. Germline values: CDR1 SGHRS, CDR2 YFSETQ.

This clonotype was seen only a few times. V usage is TRBV7-8 and J usage is TRBJ1-4; 9 bases fit TRBD1. CDR3 length: 15 residues. The trim removed 2 bases at V and 8 bases at J, leaving 6 bases unmatched. CDR1 is SGHVS, CDR2 FQNEAQ, per germline. As DNA, the CDR3 is TGTGCCAGCAGCTTAACCGGGACAGGGAAGGAAAAACTGTTTTTT. This gives the protein CASSLTGTGKEKLFF.

The V call is TRBV7-9, the J call TRBJ2-1; TRBD2 matches at 7 bases. The V and J ends lost 0 bases and 9 bases, in that order; junction bases with no gene match: 2. In germline, CDR1 is SEHNR, CDR2 FQNEAQ (reference sequence). The CDR3 has 13 residues. The CDR3 coding sequence is TGTGCCAGCAGCTTAGCGGGAGGGACTGAGCAGTTCTTC. As protein: CASSLAGGTEQFF.